This T cell receptor (beta chain) emerged from a study of T-cell memory formation after mild COVID-19. In the study overall: The TCR clusters were mostly specific to one donor.

Study-wide results and limits: Nothing showed for sure that second-wave clones peaking on day 37 were SARS-CoV-2 specific.

The germline CDR1 and CDR2 sequences are SEHNR and FQNEAQ (reference sequence). The CDR3 is made up of 19 amino acids. V was pared by 5 bases and J by 0 bases, with 10 bases of the junction left unmatched. MiXCR was run by TCRdb on the 5' RACE reads, yielding one entry per CDR3 protein. The data show fewer than 200,000 distinct CDR3 sequences, over 20% seen once. As concerns this clonotype: Its antigen is not identified.

Material: PBMCs or a T cell subset sorted from them (not recorded which). The rearrangement links TRBV7-9 to TRBJ2-1, with 13 bases fitting TRBD2. The clonotype comes from an adult woman who had mild COVID-19 (a few samples of this study predate the infection). Cell type and time point are not known. The CDR3 DNA reads as TGTGCCAGCAGCCCCCGACTAGCGGGGGGTCCTAGCTCCTACAATGAGCAGTTCTTC. The encoded protein is CASSPRLAGGPSSYNEQFF.